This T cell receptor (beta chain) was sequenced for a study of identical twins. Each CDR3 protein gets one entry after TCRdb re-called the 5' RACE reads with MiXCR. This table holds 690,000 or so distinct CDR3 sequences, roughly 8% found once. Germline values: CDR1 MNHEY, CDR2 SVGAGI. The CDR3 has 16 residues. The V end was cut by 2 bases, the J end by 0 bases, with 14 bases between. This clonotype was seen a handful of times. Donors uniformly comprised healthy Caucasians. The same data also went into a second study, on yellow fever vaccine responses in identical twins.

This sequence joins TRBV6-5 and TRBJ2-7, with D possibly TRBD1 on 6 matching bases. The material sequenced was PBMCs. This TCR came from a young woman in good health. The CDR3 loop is CASSYGGWGPSYEQYF. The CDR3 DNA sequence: TGTGCCAGCAGTTACGGGGGTTGGGGGCCCTCCTACGAGCAGTACTTC.